The T cell receptor (beta chain) described here comes from a study of T cell responses to AZD1222 COVID-19 vaccine. Points from the study as a whole: Regions left unmutated in variants are reportedly the target of nearly half of spike-specific TCRs. Baseline serology detected seropositivity in only six or seven AZD1222 recipients. White British people made up most donors, females outnumbered males, and clonal diversity was possibly underestimated.

As regards this clone: Its antigen remains unidentified.

This table comes from immunoSEQ multiplex PCR, and its TCRdb copy is limited to in-frame clones, with some not included. Here the sample spans 95,000 to 150,000 clones, approximately 92% being singletons. With 1 base removed from V and 4 bases from J, the gap between germline ends came to 7 bases. The CDR3 has 13 residues. The germline V gene has CDR1 LGHNA and CDR2 YNFKEQ. The TCR was taken from an adult in good health. The chain combines TRBV4-2 with TRBJ1-1; no reliable D call. This specimen consisted of peripheral blood, obtained on day 0 of AZD1222 vaccination. The CDR3 loop reads CASSQGKGTEAFF. CDR3 DNA: TGTGCCAGCAGCCAAGGGAAAGGCACTGAAGCTTTCTTT.